The clone carrying this T cell receptor beta chain was seen once. Its specificity is not known. The record originates from a study of vaccination effects on CD4 cells after COVID-19. V lost 5 bases to trimming and J lost 11 bases; unmatched junction nucleotides: 8. This CDR3 has 12 residues. Germline assignment: CDR1 SNHLY and CDR2 FYNNEI. Findings and limits, study-wide: Missing from the study were early post-infection timepoints, and its convalescent patients were few.

The authors isolated CD4+ T cells after around 10 days of culture. Half the medium was replaced with IL-2 medium on days 3 and 7. Repertoires were generated with immunoSEQ multiplex PCR, while TCRdb's copy carries only in-frame clones and drops some. The table has around 26,000 clones, 65% to 80% seen once; the top ten hold 11%. This sequence was found in a human donor who received a COVID-19 vaccine. The chain joins TRBV2 to TRBJ1-1, with 7 bases aligning to TRBD1. The source was CD4+ T cells from PBMCs cultured without peptide, collected before COVID-19 vaccination. The CDR3 sequence: CASSIQGYNAFF. The CDR3 bases are TGTGCCAGCAGTATACAGGGGTATAACGCTTTCTTT.